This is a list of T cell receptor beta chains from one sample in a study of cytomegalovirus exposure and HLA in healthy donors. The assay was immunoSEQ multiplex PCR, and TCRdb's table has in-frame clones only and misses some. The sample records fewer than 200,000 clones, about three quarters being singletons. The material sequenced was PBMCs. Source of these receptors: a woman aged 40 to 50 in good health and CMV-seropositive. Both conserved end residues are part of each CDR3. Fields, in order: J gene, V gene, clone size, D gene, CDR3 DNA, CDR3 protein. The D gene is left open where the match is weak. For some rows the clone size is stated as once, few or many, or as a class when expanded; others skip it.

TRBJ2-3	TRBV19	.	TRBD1	TGTGCCAGTAGAATTACAGGGGGCAGCACAGATACGCAGTATTTT	CASRITGGSTDTQYF
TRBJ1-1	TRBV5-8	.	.	TGTGCCAGCAGCTCATACATAGGGGCGGAGAACACTGAAGCTTTCTTT	CASSSYIGAENTEAFF
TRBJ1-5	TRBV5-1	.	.	TGCGCCAGCAGCTTTACAGGAGATAGCAATCAGCCCCAGCATTTT	CASSFTGDSNQPQHF
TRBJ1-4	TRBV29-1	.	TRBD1	TGCAGCGCCCTGACAGGGGGCCATGAAAAACTGTTTTTT	CSALTGGHEKLFF
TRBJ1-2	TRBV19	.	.	TGTGCCAGTAGTCCCGGGACAACGGGCTACACCTTC	CASSPGTTGYTF
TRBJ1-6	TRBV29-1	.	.	TGCAGCGTTTCGGACAGTCAGGAGGATTCACCCCTCCACTTT	CSVSDSQEDSPLHF
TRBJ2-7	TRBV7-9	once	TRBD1	TGTGCCAGCAGCTTCGGCTTCAGGACAGGGGCAACCTACGAGCAGTACTTC	CASSFGFRTGATYEQYF
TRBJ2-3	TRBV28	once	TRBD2	TGTGCCAGCAGTTTATCCTGGCTAGCGGGGTACACAGATACGCAGTATTTT	CASSLSWLAGYTDTQYF
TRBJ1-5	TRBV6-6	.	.	TGTGCCAGCAGTTACGGGGGGGCGAACAATCAGCCCCAGCATTTT	CASSYGGANNQPQHF
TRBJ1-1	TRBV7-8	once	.	TGTGCCAGCACCGCCGGACAGATCTATAGCACTGAAGCTTTCTTT	CASTAGQIYSTEAFF
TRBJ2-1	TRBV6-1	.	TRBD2	TGTGCCAGCACCCTACTAGCGGGAGGGCGCAATGAGCAGTTCTTC	CASTLLAGGRNEQFF
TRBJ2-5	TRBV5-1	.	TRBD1	TGCGCCAGCAGCTTGGGCGACAGGGACCTCAGGACCCAGTACTTC	CASSLGDRDLRTQYF
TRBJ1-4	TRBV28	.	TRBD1	TGTGCCAGCAGAAGGACAGGGAGGGATGAAAAACTGTTTTTT	CASRRTGRDEKLFF
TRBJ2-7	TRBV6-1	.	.	TGTGCCACCCGGAGGGCCCACGAGCAGTACTTC	CATRRAHEQYF
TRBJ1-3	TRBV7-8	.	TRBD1	TGTGCCAGCAGCTCGCGGACAGGGTCAGGAAACACCATATATTTT	CASSSRTGSGNTIYF
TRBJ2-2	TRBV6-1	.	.	TGTGCCAGCAGCCCCCACCAGGGTACCACCGGGGAGCTGTTTTTT	CASSPHQGTTGELFF
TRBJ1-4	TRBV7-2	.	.	TGTGCCAGCAGCTTAGGGTCTCCAGGGGAAAAACTGTTTTTT	CASSLGSPGEKLFF
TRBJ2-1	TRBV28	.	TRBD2	TGTGCCAGCAGTTCTGCTAGCGGGGGGGCTGGGAATGAGCAGTTCTTC	CASSSASGGAGNEQFF
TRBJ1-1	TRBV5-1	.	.	TGCGCCAGCAGCTTGGGAGCGGACGGAATGGAAGCTTTCTTT	CASSLGADGMEAFF
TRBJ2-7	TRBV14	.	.	TGTGCCAGCAGCCAAGGGATCTCGACACATAAGTACTTC	CASSQGISTHKYF
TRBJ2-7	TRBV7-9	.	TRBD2	TGTGCCAGCAGCTCGACTAGCGGGGTCTCCTACGAGCAGTACTTC	CASSSTSGVSYEQYF
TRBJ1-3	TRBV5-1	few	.	TGCGCCAGCAGCTTGACAGGGACTGGAAACACCATATATTTT	CASSLTGTGNTIYF
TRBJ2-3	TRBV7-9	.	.	TGTGCCAGCAGCCCGCTCACAGGGCTCACAGATACGCAGTATTTT	CASSPLTGLTDTQYF
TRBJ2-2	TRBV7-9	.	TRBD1	TGTGCCAGCAGCCCACCCGGGACAGGAGCCGGGGAGCTGTTTTTT	CASSPPGTGAGELFF
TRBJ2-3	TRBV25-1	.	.	TGTGCCAGCAGCCGCAGAAGTAGCGGAGATACGCAGTATTTT	CASSRRSSGDTQYF
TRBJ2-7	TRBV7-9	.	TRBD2	TGTGCCAGCAGCCCCCCCGGGACTAGCGGCTACGAGCAGTACTTC	CASSPPGTSGYEQYF